What follows is one TCR beta chain and its context. The antigen it recognizes is unknown. No much larger clone exists at a distance of one base, and base qualities are not known. The entry originates in a study of cytomegalovirus exposure and HLA in healthy donors listed by TCRdb under 2017. Study-level background: In an earlier analysis of under 750 of the donors, approximately 260 Gb of sequence data and 90 million to 120 million unique TCR beta sequences from roughly 180 million T cells were reported. Roughly 300 gigabases of sequencing data and approximately 91 million unique TCR sequences made up an early release that covered about 640 HLA-typed donors. Of the 350 to 450 genotyped donors, over 80% were placed in the genetic ancestry cluster associated with self-reported Caucasian donors. The study was designed to test whether signatures of past pathogen exposure could be identified by cataloging public T cell receptors. The study profiled the T cell repertoires of 666 subjects by immunosequencing and related them to cytomegalovirus serostatus. In addition to the first cohort of 650 to 750 subjects, a separate validation cohort of 120 different subjects was used. The study combined high-throughput TCR immunosequencing, statistical association of individual TCRs with disease status, and machine learning to predict cytomegalovirus infection status. In a later analysis, previously published TCR beta repertoires from about 640 donors were re-analyzed and high-resolution HLA genotyping was added so that TCR occurrence patterns could be studied. Rather than drawing on any new phenotypic data, the later analysis identified candidate immune exposures from TCR beta sequences and the way those sequences occurred across donors. An earlier analysis of some 600 of the donors applied high-throughput TCR beta sequencing to assess whether each TCR beta V gene segment acted as functional or pseudogenic. Donor age, sex, ethnicity and CMV serostatus were compiled alongside the repertoire data. A later genetic analysis took genome-wide SNP genotypes for about 55% of the 666 donors and used that subset as a discovery cohort. All discovery cohort repertoires had been generated on a single sequencing platform. Both class I and class II loci were covered by HLA typing, at four-digit resolution. Typing coverage varied by locus: roughly 620-640 donors for A, B, C, DRB1 and DQB1; more than 500 for DQA1; more than 600 for DPA1; approximately 450 for DPB1. A handful of DR-DQ haplotypes were handled as single units for association and clustering because linkage in the cohort was strong. Among some 400 genotyped donors of the cohort, an average of about 240,000 unique TCR beta nucleotide sequences were sequenced per donor, roughly 20% of them non-productive. Broader findings and caveats from the paper: At a false discovery rate of 0.05, a later analysis linked some 18,000 TCR beta sequences to specific HLA alleles. This cohort had only TCR beta chains sequenced, and the lack of alpha or paired-chain data limited which features could be detected. Linkage disequilibrium might explain the correlated functional status among segregating V segments, but an unknown experimental factor could not be excluded. The classifier was reported to diagnose cytomegalovirus status with high specificity and sensitivity in both the original cohort and the validation cohort. Sequencing depth was assumed to be roughly uniform across donors in the presence/absence analyses, though that assumption may not hold. The study listed 164 TCR beta chains as associated with cytomegalovirus. A group of highly shared sequence variants was considered likely to be a technical artifact of the sequencing pipeline. A further reported finding was that TCR beta sequences accurately predicted the HLA-A and HLA-B alleles for most subjects in the first cohort. Some IMGT-functional V segments, including TRBV6-2 and TRBV6-3, could not be distinguished by the 87-base-pair reads and were therefore excluded. According to the authors, the approach could potentially be generalized to other disease states and immunological phenotypes. According to a later analysis, parvovirus B19, influenza, CMV and Epstein-Barr virus appeared linked to several top co-occurrence clusters. Strong co-occurrence of HLA alleles, especially DR and DQ, made assigning TCR associations to individual alleles difficult. Three of the identified cytomegalovirus-associated TCR beta chains were confirmed in vitro to be specific for cytomegalovirus antigens. A later genetic analysis associated a missense DCLRE1C variant with V-gene and J-gene trimming of TCR beta chains, and an independent cohort replicated the association. A later genetic analysis reported fewer N-insertions in productive TCRs among donors in an Asian-associated ancestry cluster than the roughly 720-donor mean. Because counts were too low, 15 or so rarely observed V segments, including chromosome 9 orphons, were excluded from the earlier analysis of 587 of the donors. Across donors, most TCR sequences were observed very rarely, whereas some public TCRs were present in many individuals. A later analysis found that TCR association rates varied across HLA loci, with DRB1 alleles showing the most associated TCRs and HLA-C alleles the fewest. Because HLA typing was unavailable for some donors at each locus, only the typed subset was used in association tests. In a later analysis, most CMV-associated TCR beta chains were found to appear HLA-restricted, with HLA associations seemingly driven largely by CMV exposure. Compared with equally common non-associated chains, HLA-associated TCR beta chains in a later analysis were more clonally expanded and had lower generation probabilities. In an earlier analysis of about 550 of the donors, most TCR beta V segments were observed in productive rearrangements about 87% or about 30% of the time, broadly matching IMGT annotations. Immune exposure information for the cohort was limited to CMV serostatus.

Libraries were made using the immunoSEQ multiplex PCR assay. A mixture of 60 forward primers for TCR Vbeta segments and 13 reverse primers for TCR Jbeta segments was used in the multiplex PCR. Amplification of the CDR3 region of rearranged TCR beta genes was performed with a multiplex PCR assay on genomic DNA. The amplified TCR beta libraries were sequenced on the Illumina HiSeq System as 87-base-pair reads. Turning to the authors' computational methods: Across the 600 to 700 repertoires, a later analysis counted 60 million to 90 million unique TCR beta chains, around 10 million of which were shared by at least two donors. A nearest-neighbor algorithm error-corrected the raw reads and collapsed the reads into unique sequences, merging closely related sequences to remove PCR and sequencing errors. CDR3 sequences were aligned to IMGT reference sequences to assign V, D and J gene segments. For a sequence to be retained, a match of at least six nucleotides was required to both a V gene segment and a J gene segment. A rearrangement was called productive if the CDR3 had no stop codons and remained in frame with V and J, and every other rearrangement was called non-productive. Following IMGT convention, CDR3 was defined as the stretch from the second conserved V-encoded cysteine up to the conserved J-encoded phenylalanine. In an earlier analysis of roughly 580 of the donors, sequences lacking an unambiguous match to a single V gene segment were excluded. An earlier analysis of about 600 of the donors called V segments functional above 56.7% productive rearrangements and segregating when the between-donor standard deviation exceeded 5%. A statistical classification framework was built to diagnose cytomegalovirus status from the catalog of TCR beta chain sequences. In a later analysis, V and J genes were assigned by comparing TCR nucleotide sequences against IMGT/GENE-DB human TR gene sequences. A later analysis assigned CDR3 sequences and most-parsimonious VDJ recombination scenarios with the TCRdist pipeline. In a later analysis, every TCR beta chain was defined by the combination of its CDR3 amino acid sequence and its V-gene family, and reads without a unique V-gene family were dropped. In a later analysis, 550 to 650 highly shared, low-generation-probability nucleotide sequences were removed to address suspected cross-contamination and a sequencing artifact. In a later analysis, a clonal expansion index for each public chain was calculated from normalized within-repertoire ranks of inferred template counts. In a later analysis, generation probabilities were computed with a VDJ recombination model fitted to out-of-frame rearrangements, and the resulting probabilities were checked against IGoR. In a later analysis, TCR-TCR, TCR-HLA and TCR-CMV co-occurrence was scored with hypergeometric tests, and a repertoire-size bias correction was applied to TCR pairs. False discovery rates were estimated in a later analysis by permuting HLA or CMV assignments 20 times. A later analysis grouped co-occurring TCRs with DBSCAN, adding TCRdist sequence similarity when clustering within HLA-allele-positive subsets. Repertoires with fewer than 30,000 or more than 120,000 public chains, plus five repertoires with anomalous nucleotide sharing, were excluded from co-occurrence clustering. Sourced from immuneACCESS, this table was stored by TCRdb with only in-frame sequences that have V and J called. A share of the clones is absent; for the studies checked, an unresolved V gene accounts for under half, and the remainder has no known explanation. The D gene and trimming were derived from the DNA, and the V and J assignments and clone size from that table. The sample table records about 220,000 clones; about four fifths of these occur just once. Of the sample, 5.4% falls within the top ten clones.

The CDR3, cysteine through phenylalanine, is 16 amino acids long. Kept here is only the CDR3 DNA, which spans 48 bases and is read in frame from base 1. At the junction V is shortened by 8 bases and J by 1 base; bases outside the gene matches: 9. The germline V gene gives CDR1 as LGHNA and CDR2 as YNFKEQ. In total, over 600 healthy bone marrow donors made up the cohort. All cohort members were sampled while nominally healthy, although unrecorded immune exposures were likely present. The donor was CMV seropositive and was included in the group of around 300 seropositive cohort members. Each donor provided a peripheral blood sample, and peripheral blood mononuclear cells were used for TCR beta sequencing. The Qiagen DNeasy Blood Extraction Kit was used to extract genomic DNA from the blood cell samples.

This chain joins TRBV4-2 to TRBJ2-3, with 10 bases in between that match TRBD2. The TCR originated in a middle-aged woman in good health and CMV-seropositive. Sequenced input: PBMCs. The CDR3 region: CASGALAGGGTDTQYF. The nucleotide sequence reads TGTGCCAGCGGAGCGTTAGCGGGGGGTGGCACAGATACGCAGTATTTT.